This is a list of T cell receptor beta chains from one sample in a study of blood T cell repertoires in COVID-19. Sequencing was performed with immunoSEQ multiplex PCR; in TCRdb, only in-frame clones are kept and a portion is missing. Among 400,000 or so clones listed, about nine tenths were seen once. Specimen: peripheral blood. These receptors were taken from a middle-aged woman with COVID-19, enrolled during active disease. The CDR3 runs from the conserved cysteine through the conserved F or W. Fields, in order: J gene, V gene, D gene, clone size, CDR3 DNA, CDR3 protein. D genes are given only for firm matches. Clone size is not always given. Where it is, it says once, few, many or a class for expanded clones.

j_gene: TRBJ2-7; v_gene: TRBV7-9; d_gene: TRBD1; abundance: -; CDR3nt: TGTGCCAGCAGCCGAACCATCGCCGGGACAGGGAACGAGCAGTACTTC; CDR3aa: CASSRTIAGTGNEQYF
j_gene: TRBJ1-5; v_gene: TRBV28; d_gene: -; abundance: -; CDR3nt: TGTGCCAGCACCGAAGGGGGGGATACCAATCAGCCCCAGCATTTT; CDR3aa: CASTEGGDTNQPQHF
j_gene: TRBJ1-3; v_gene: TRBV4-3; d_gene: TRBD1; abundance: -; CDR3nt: TGCGCCAGCAGCCAGACAGGGAGGTCGGGAAACACCATATATTTT; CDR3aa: CASSQTGRSGNTIYF
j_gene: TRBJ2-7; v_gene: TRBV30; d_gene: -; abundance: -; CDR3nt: TGTGCCTGGAGTTCCAGGGATAACGAGCAGTACTTC; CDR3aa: CAWSSRDNEQYF
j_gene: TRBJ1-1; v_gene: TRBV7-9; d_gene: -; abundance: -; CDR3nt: TGTGCCAGCAGCTTATCAGGGAGGACTGAAGCTTTCTTT; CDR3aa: CASSLSGRTEAFF
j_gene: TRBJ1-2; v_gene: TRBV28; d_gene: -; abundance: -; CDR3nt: TGTGCCAGCAGTTACGACAGGTGGTATGGCTACACCTTC; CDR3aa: CASSYDRWYGYTF
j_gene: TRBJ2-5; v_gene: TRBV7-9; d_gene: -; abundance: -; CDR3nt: TGTGCCAGCAGCTCCCGGGTCCAACGGGAGACCCAGTACTTC; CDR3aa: CASSSRVQRETQYF
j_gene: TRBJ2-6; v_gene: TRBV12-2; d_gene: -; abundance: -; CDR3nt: TGTGCAAGTCGCTTTCGGATGGAGCAGGGGGCGATTGGGGCCAACGTCCTGACTTTC; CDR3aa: CASRFRMEQGAIGANVLTF
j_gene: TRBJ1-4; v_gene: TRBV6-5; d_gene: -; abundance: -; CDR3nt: TGTGCCAGCAGTTACTCGAGAGTTAATGAAAAACTGTTTTTT; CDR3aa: CASSYSRVNEKLFF
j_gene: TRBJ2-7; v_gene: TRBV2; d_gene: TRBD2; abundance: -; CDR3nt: TGTGCCAGCAGTGAAGGGACTAGCAGTAACTACGAGCAGTACTTC; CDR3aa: CASSEGTSSNYEQYF
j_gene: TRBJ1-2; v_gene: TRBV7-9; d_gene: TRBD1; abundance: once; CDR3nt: TGTGCCAGCAGCTTGACCAGGGGGCTCAACTATGGCTACACCTTC; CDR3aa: CASSLTRGLNYGYTF
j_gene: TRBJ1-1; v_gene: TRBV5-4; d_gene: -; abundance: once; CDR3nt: TGTGCCAGCAGCTTCGCGGGGGAGGTCACTGAAGCTTTCTTT; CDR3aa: CASSFAGEVTEAFF
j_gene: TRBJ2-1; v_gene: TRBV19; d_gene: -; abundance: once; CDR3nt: TGTGCCAGTAGTATTCGACCAAGCGATGAGCAGTTCTTC; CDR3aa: CASSIRPSDEQFF
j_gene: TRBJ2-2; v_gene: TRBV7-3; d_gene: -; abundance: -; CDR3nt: TGTGCCAGCAGCTTGGGCCGCTCCCCCCCCTTGAACACCGGGGAGCTGTTTTTT; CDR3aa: CASSLGRSPPLNTGELFF
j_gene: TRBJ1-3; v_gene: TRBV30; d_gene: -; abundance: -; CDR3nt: TGTGCCTGGAGTGTTGAGGGCCGGGGTTCTGGAAACACCATATATTTT; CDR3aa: CAWSVEGRGSGNTIYF
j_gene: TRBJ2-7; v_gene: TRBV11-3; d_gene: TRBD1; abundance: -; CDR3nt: TGTGCCAGCAGCTTAACAGGGGGCGAGCAGTACTTC; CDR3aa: CASSLTGGEQYF
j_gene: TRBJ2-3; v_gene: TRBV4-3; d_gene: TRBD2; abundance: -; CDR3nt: TGCGCCAGCAGCCCTAGCGGGGGGCATATGGCAGATACGCAGTATTTT; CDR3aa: CASSPSGGHMADTQYF
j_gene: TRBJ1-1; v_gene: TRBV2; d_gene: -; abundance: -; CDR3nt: TGTGCCAGCAGTGAAGAGGGGTACCGGGCTGAAGCTTTCTTT; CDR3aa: CASSEEGYRAEAFF
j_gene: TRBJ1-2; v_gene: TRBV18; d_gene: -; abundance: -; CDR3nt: TGTGCCAGCTCACCTTTCCCACGACGGGGTACTCCCACCACTAACTATGGCTACACCTTC; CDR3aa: CASSPFPRRGTPTTNYGYTF
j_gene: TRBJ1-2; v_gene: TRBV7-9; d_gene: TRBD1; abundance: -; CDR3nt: TGTGCCAGCACCCCAGCCGGACAGGGTAATTTCTACACCTTC; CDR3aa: CASTPAGQGNFYTF
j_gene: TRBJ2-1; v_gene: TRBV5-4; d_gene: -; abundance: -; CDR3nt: TGTGCCAGCAGCTTGGGGGGGGGCCCAGTCAATGAGCAGTTCTTC; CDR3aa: CASSLGGGPVNEQFF
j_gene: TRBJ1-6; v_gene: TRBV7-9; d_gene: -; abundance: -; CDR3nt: TGTGCCAGCACCTTAGACTTTGGTAATTCACCCCTCCACTTT; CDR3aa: CASTLDFGNSPLHF
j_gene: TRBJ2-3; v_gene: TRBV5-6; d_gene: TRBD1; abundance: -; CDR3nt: TGTGCCAGCAGCTGGGGACAGGGTGTAACAGATACGCAGTATTTT; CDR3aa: CASSWGQGVTDTQYF
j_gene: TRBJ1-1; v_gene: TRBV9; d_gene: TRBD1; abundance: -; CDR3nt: TGTGCCAGCAGCTCCAGGGGGCGCAACACTGAAGCTTTCTTT; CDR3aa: CASSSRGRNTEAFF
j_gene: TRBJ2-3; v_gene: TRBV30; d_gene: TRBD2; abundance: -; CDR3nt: TGTGCCTGGGGACTAGCGGGACGCACAGATACGCAGTATTTT; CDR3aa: CAWGLAGRTDTQYF
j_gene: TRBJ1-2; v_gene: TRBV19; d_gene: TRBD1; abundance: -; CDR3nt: TGTGCCAGTAGTCCGGGGACAGGGCGAACTCTCTATGGCTACACCTTC; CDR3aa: CASSPGTGRTLYGYTF
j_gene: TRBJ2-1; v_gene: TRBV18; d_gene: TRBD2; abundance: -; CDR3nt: TGTGCCAGCTCTCCCTCTAGCGGGAAAGGATACAATGAGCAGTTCTTC; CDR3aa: CASSPSSGKGYNEQFF
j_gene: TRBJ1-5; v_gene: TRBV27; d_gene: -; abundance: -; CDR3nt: TGTGCCAGCAGTTTAAGGGGACTAGAAATTAATCAGCCCCAGCATTTT; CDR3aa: CASSLRGLEINQPQHF
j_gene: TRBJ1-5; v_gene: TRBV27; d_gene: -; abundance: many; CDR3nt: TGTGCCAGCAGTAACGACAGTCCACATCAGCCCCAGCATTTT; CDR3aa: CASSNDSPHQPQHF
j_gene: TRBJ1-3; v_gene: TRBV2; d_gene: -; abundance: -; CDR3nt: TGTGCCAGCAGTGCTACAGCCCTCGAATACTCTGGAAACACCATATATTTT; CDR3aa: CASSATALEYSGNTIYF
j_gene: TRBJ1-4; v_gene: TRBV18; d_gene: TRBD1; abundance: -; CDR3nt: TGTGCCAGCTCACCTAGTCCGACAGGGAATGAAAAACTGTTTTTT; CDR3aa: CASSPSPTGNEKLFF
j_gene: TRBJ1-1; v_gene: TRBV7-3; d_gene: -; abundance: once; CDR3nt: TGTGCCAGCAGCACCCTAGGTTTATGGGCAGGGGACACTGAAGCTTTCTTT; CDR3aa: CASSTLGLWAGDTEAFF
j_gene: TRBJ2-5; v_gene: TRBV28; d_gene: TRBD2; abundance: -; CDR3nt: TGTGCCAGCAGTTTAGTCAGGGGACTAGCAGACGGAGAGACCCAGTACTTC; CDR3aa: CASSLVRGLADGETQYF
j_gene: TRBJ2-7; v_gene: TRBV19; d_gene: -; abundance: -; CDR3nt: TGTGCCAGTAGTATCATCAGGGGTGAGGGCTACGAGCAGTACTTC; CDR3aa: CASSIIRGEGYEQYF
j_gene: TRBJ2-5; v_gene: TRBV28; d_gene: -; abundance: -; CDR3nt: TGTGCCAGCAGTGACCAGACAGGGACTTTTCAAGAGACCCAGTACTTC; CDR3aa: CASSDQTGTFQETQYF
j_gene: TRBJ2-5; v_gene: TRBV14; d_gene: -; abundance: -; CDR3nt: TGTGCCAGCAGCCCCCGGACCCAGGGGACCCAGTACTTC; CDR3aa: CASSPRTQGTQYF
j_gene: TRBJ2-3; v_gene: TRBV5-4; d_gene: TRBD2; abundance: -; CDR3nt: TGTGCCAGCAGCTTAAGGACTAGCGGAGATACGCAGTATTTT; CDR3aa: CASSLRTSGDTQYF
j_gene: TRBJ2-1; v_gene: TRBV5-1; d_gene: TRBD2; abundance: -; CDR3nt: TGCGCCAGCAGCTCTGGACTAGCGGGGCACAATGAGCAGTTCTTC; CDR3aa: CASSSGLAGHNEQFF
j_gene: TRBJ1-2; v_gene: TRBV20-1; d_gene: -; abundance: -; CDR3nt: TGCAGTGCAGAAGAGATTTATGGCTACACCTTC; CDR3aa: CSAEEIYGYTF
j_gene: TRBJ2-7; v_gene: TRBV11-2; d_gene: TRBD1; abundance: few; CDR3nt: TGTGCCAGCAGCTTAGTCAACAGGGGGCGCGGGTCGGGCTACGAGCAGTACTTC; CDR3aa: CASSLVNRGRGSGYEQYF